This TCR beta chain was sequenced in a study of blood T cells in healthy people across ages. Study-level points and caveats: More naive CD4+ cells and higher diversity were found in long-lived than in aged donors.

Primers used in a second PCR of about 6 to 11 cycles were a sample-barcoded 5' primer and a J-beta primer mix. TCRdb reanalysed the 5' RACE reads using MiXCR and keeps one entry per CDR3 protein. The sample holds fewer than 2,000,000 distinct CDR3 sequences; roughly 43% are singletons and the top ten take roughly 23%. The CDR3 has 20 amino acids. Unmatched junction bases numbered 19, after V lost 5 bases and J lost 2 bases. Germline CDR1 is MNHEY and CDR2 is SVGEGT. A remark on this clonotype: No antigen is known for it.

V and J are TRBV6-2 or TRBV6-3 and TRBJ2-1, with 9 bases fitting TRBD2. Specimen: blood. This clonotype originated in a human donor in good health. The CDR3 nucleotides are TGTGCCAGCAGTATTACCGGGACTAGCACGGGGGAAGAACCCTACAATGAGCAGTTCTTC. Translation gives CASSITGTSTGEEPYNEQFF.